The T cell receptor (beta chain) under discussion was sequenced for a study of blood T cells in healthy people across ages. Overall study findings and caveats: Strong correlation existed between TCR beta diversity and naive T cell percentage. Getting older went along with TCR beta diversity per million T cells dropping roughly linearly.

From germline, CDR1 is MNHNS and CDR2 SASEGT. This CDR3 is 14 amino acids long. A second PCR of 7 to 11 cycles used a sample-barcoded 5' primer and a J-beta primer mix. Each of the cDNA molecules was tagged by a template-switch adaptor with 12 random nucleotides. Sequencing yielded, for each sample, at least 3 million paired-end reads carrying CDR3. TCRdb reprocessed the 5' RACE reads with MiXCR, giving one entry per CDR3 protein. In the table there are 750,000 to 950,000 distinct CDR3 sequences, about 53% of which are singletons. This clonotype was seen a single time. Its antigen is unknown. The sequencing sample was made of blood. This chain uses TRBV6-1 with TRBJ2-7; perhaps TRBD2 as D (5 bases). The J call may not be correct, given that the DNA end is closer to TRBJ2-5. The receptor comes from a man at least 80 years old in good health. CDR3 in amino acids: CASSEAGSRGTQYF. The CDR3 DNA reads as TGTGCCAGCAGTGAAGCGGGCTCACGGGGGACCCAGTACTTC.